This T cell receptor beta chain was identified during a study of tumor and adjacent non-tumor tissue in lung cancer. Study-wide background: The cohort had 12 adenocarcinoma, 2 squamous cell and 1 small cell patients. Aged about 31 to 80 years, patients included 9 to 11 men and about 5 women with stage I to III disease. The study's findings and limits: Tumor tissue had significantly higher TCR diversity than normal lung. Tumor repertoires had a smaller top 100 clone share than normal lung.

Details on this clonotype: What it binds is not known.

The CDR3 extends over 14 amino acids. The germline gives CDR1 SNHLY, CDR2 FYNNEI. V was pared by 5 bases and J by 1 base, with 12 bases between. No cell sorting was done before RNA was extracted from the tissue. The normal lung tissue was taken more than 3 cm from the tumor edge. Three rounds of nested PCR, following a modified ARM-PCR protocol, produced the TCRbeta library. TCRdb reprocessed the multiplex PCR reads via MiXCR and lists one record per CDR3 protein. The table shows around 39,000 distinct CDR3 sequences, with roughly 60% occurring only once. This clonotype was obtained from a man aged 50 to 60 with non-small cell lung cancer. What was sequenced was distant non-tumor lung tissue. V gene TRBV2 combines with J gene TRBJ2-7, with D perhaps matching TRBD2 (5 bases). The CDR3 DNA is TGTGCCAGCAGTCCGACGACTACTTCCTACGAGCAGTACTTC. It translates to CASSPTTTSYEQYF.